This T cell receptor beta chain was obtained from a study of T cells in women clearing cervical HPV infection. Clones were read by immunoSEQ multiplex PCR, and TCRdb kept only the in-frame ones, dropping some. The sample holds about 22,000 clones. All participants had a single incident cervical HPV16 infection, and prevalent HPV16 infections were excluded. For this clone: Its matching antigen is unknown. The read ends 3 residues shy of where the CDR3 ends; the end is completed using the germline J gene.

CDR3 length equals 11 residues. The germline gives CDR1 LNHDA, CDR2 SQIVND (reference sequence). Trimming stripped 9 bases from V and 4 bases from J, with 9 bases between. Whole-study results and caveats: Controls had more TRBV6-7 (approximately 0.15%) than cases (roughly 0.11%). Combining TCR richness with V gene abundances gave roughly 0.8 AUC. CIN3+ cases had significantly higher TCR repertoire richness than controls, but evenness did not differ.

The clonotype comes from a woman between 18 and 75 years old with a cervical HPV16 infection that either progressed to CIN3+ or cleared (not recorded which). The chain carries TRBV19 and TRBJ1-2; maybe TRBD1 (6 bases). Sequenced sample: blood buffy coat. The CDR3 reads CASRGAYGYTF. The sequenced CDR3 bases are TGTGCCAGCAGGGGAGCCTATGGC.